The 24 T cell receptor beta chains presented below share a single source sample, sequenced in a study of shared clonotypes between healthy human individuals. CD45RO negativity and positive selection for CCR7 defined naive CD8 cells, a population that excluded terminally differentiated effector memory CD45RA+ cells. Produced via immunoSEQ multiplex PCR; TCRdb's table is partial and in-frame only. The table has about 2 million clones, around 96% seen once; the top ten hold around 1.2%. Specimen: naive CD8+ T cells sorted from blood. These receptors all come from a young man in good health.

The chain is built from TRBV27 and TRBJ2-2, with 8 bases aligning to TRBD1. V trimming: 5 bases; J trimming: 4 bases; junction bases outside the gene matches: 3. This CDR3 has 14 amino acids. Germline lookup yields CDR1 MNHEY and CDR2 SMNVEV (reference sequence). The CDR3 loop is CASSRQGSTGELFF. The DNA of the CDR3 is TGTGCCAGCAGTCGACAGGGGAGCACCGGGGAGCTGTTTTTT.

Of note for this clone: One junction end disagrees with the germline gene, perhaps due to a read error. J is TRBJ2-1 and V is TRBV7-9, with 8 bases lining up with TRBD2. The CDR3 sequence is 13 residues long. Germline V gene sequence: CDR1 SEHNR, CDR2 FQNEAQ (reference sequence). The CDR3 DNA follows: TGTGCCAGCAGCCCAGACATGGGACTAGAGCCGTTCTTC. The encoded protein is CASSPDMGLEPFF.

The chain employs TRBV6-5 and TRBJ1-2; possible D gene TRBD1, 6 bases. V lost 6 bases and J 3 bases, leaving 11 bases between the germline ends. The CDR3 loop spans 13 amino acids. CDR1 is MNHEY, CDR2 SVGAGI, per germline. CDR3 amino acids: CASRLQGYYGYTF. The DNA for the CDR3 is TGTGCCAGCAGACTTCAGGGGTACTATGGCTACACCTTC.

A remark on this clone: Other DNA sequences in the sample encode the same CDR3. The chain carries TRBV9 and TRBJ1-1; D gene unclear. The CDR3 sequence is 14 residues long. Germline loops: CDR1 SGDLS, CDR2 YYNGEE. Between the trimmed V and J ends, which lost 0 bases and 2 bases, there was a span of 8 bases. DNA of the CDR3: TGTGCCAGCAGCGTAGGGAGAGTCAACACTGAAGCTTTCTTT. Translated, it gives CASSVGRVNTEAFF.

V is TRBV28 and J is TRBJ1-1; D gene uncertain. V lost 7 bases, J lost 2 bases, and 11 bases lay in between. Germline assignment: CDR1 MDHEN and CDR2 SYDVKM. The CDR3 is 13 residues long. CDR3 DNA sequence: TGTGCCAGCATTGCTGAGCTCAACACTGAAGCTTTCTTT. This translates into CASIAELNTEAFF.

CDR3 in DNA: TGCGCCAGCAGCCAAGACCACGGGAGGGAGACCCAGTACTTC. Amino acids: CASSQDHGRETQYF. The V call is TRBV4-1, the J call TRBJ2-5, with TRBD2 matching 7 bases. Germline assignment: CDR1 MGHRA and CDR2 YSYEKL. Trimming at V came to 0 bases and at J to 5 bases, leaving 3 bases not matched to a gene. The CDR3 consists of 14 residues.

The chain couples TRBV7-9 to TRBJ2-7; D is uncertain. This CDR3 spans 13 amino acids. The V end lost 5 bases, the J end lost 3 bases, and 11 bases lay between the germline ends. The germline gives CDR1 SEHNR, CDR2 FQNEAQ (reference sequence). This chain's CDR3 is CASSPPDNYEQYF. CDR3 DNA sequence: TGTGCCAGCAGCCCACCGGATAACTACGAGCAGTACTTC.

The chain links TRBV25-1 to TRBJ2-2; no firm D call. Per the germline V gene, CDR1 is MGHDK and CDR2 is SYGVNS. Trimming cost V 6 bases and J 6 bases, with 11 bases left between them. The CDR3 covers 13 residues. The CDR3 protein is CASSIGSAGELFF. The DNA for the CDR3 is TGTGCCAGCAGCATAGGAAGCGCCGGGGAGCTGTTTTTT. Full variable domain (missing parts from reference TRBV25-1 and TRBJ2-2): EADIYQTPRYLVIGTGKKITLECSQTMGHDKMYWYQQDPGMELHLIHYSYGVNSTEKGDLSSESTVSRIRTEHFPLTLESARPSHTSQYLCASSIGSAGELFFGEGSRLTVL.

The chain is built from TRBV7-2 and TRBJ2-7; 8 nucleotides align to TRBD1. This CDR3 spans 14 amino acids. V shed 4 bases and J 0 bases; nucleotides not matched to a gene: 2. Germline assignment: CDR1 SGHTA and CDR2 FQGNSA. CDR3 nucleotides: TGTGCCAGCAGCTGGGACAGGATCTCCTACGAGCAGTACTTC. Translated: CASSWDRISYEQYF.

The chain joins TRBV7-2 to TRBJ2-2; 7 bases are a match to TRBD1. The ends lost 3 bases at V and 5 bases at J; junction bases unmatched: 6. CDR3 length: 15 residues. CDR1 and CDR2 from the germline V gene are SGHTA and FQGNSA. CDR3 residues: CASSFRQGITGELFF. Written as DNA, the CDR3 is TGTGCCAGCAGCTTTAGACAGGGTATTACCGGGGAGCTGTTTTTT. Full variable domain (missing parts from reference TRBV7-2 and TRBJ2-2): GAGVSQSPSNKVTEKGKDVELRCDPISGHTALYWYRQSLGQGLEFLIYFQGNSAPDKSGLPSDRFSAERTGGSVSTLTIQRTQQEDSAVYLCASSFRQGITGELFFGEGSRLTVL.

The V gene is TRBV7-3, the J gene TRBJ2-1, with a tentative D call TRBD1 (5 bases). Germline CDR1 and CDR2: SGHTA and FQGTGA. Trimming removed 5 bases from V and 5 bases from J, with 19 bases in between. This CDR3 has 16 amino acids. The CDR3 is CASSPWGHLTDNEQFF. The CDR3 nucleotides are TGTGCCAGCAGCCCATGGGGCCATCTAACGGACAATGAGCAGTTCTTC.

The rearrangement links TRBV27 to TRBJ1-4; TRBD1 might be the D (5 bases). The CDR3 totals 14 residues. From germline, CDR1 is MNHEY and CDR2 SMNVEV (reference sequence). V shed 8 bases and J shed 6 bases, with 16 bases lying between them. CDR3 nucleotide sequence: TGTGCCAGCTCGTGGGGACTGGGTGATGAAAAACTGTTTTTT. This encodes CASSWGLGDEKLFF. Combining the CDR3 with reference TRBV27 and TRBJ1-4 gives the whole variable domain EAQVTQNPRYLITVTGKKLTVTCSQNMNHEYMSWYRQDPGLGLRQIYYSMNVEVTDKGDVPEGYKVSRKEKRNFPLILESPSPNQTSLYFCASSWGLGDEKLFFGSGTQLSVL.

The V and J genes are TRBV5-1 and TRBJ1-1; D gene uncertain. Trimming stripped 4 bases from V and 0 bases from J, with 10 bases between. Germline lookup yields CDR1 SGHRS and CDR2 YFSETQ. This CDR3 is 14 amino acids long. This CDR3 is CASSPVQLNTEAFF. The CDR3 DNA is TGCGCCAGCAGCCCGGTTCAGCTGAACACTGAAGCTTTCTTT.

Note on this clone: The same CDR3 also results from other DNA sequences found in this sample. This chain connects TRBV2 to TRBJ2-3; 10 bases match TRBD2. This CDR3 region has 15 residues. Trimming at V came to 2 bases and at J to 1 base, leaving 0 bases not matched to a gene. The V gene's germline CDR1 is SNHLY and CDR2 FYNNEI. CDR3 residues: CASSELAGGTDTQYF. The CDR3 coding sequence is TGTGCCAGCAGTGAACTAGCGGGGGGCACAGATACGCAGTATTTT.

Details on this clone: At the DNA level, this CDR3 is encoded by other sequences in the same sample as well. The chain has TRBV2 and TRBJ2-7, with no clear D. This CDR3 spans 12 amino acids. The V gene's germline CDR1 is SNHLY and CDR2 FYNNEI. Trimming removed 4 bases from V and 0 bases from J, with 4 bases in between. The CDR3 region has the DNA TGTGCCAGCAGTGGGGACTCCTACGAGCAGTACTTC. Translating it yields CASSGDSYEQYF. The variable domain in full, with the rest retrieved from reference TRBV2 and TRBJ2-7, is EPEVTQTPSHQVTQMGQEVILRCVPISNHLYFYWYRQILGQKVEFLVSFYNNEISEKSEIFDDQFSVERPDGSNFTLKIRSTKLEDSAMYFCASSGDSYEQYFGPGTRLTVT.

The J gene is TRBJ2-1, the V gene TRBV29-1; the D gene is possibly TRBD1 (5 bases). The CDR3 spans 16 residues. Looked up from germline, CDR1 is SQVTM and CDR2 is ANQGSEA. The V end lost 7 bases, the J end lost 2 bases, and 21 bases lay between the germline ends. The CDR3 DNA reads as TGCAGCGCCCCAAAGGTAGGGGCATTTACCTACAATGAGCAGTTCTTC. It codes for CSAPKVGAFTYNEQFF.

The chain links TRBV6-5 to TRBJ2-7, with a weak D call TRBD1 (6 bases). V gave up 0 bases and J gave up 3 bases, with 9 bases separating them. The CDR3 loop spans 14 amino acids. From germline, CDR1 is MNHEY and CDR2 SVGAGI. The CDR3, as DNA: TGTGCCAGCAGTTACTCGGACAGCGACTACGAGCAGTACTTC. Amino acids: CASSYSDSDYEQYF.

CDR3 in DNA: TGTGCCTGGAGTGCCAAGACTAACACCTACGAGCAGTACTTC. Its translation is CAWSAKTNTYEQYF. This rearrangement joins TRBV30 to TRBJ2-7; TRBD2 is a possible D gene (5 bases). Per germline, CDR1 GTSNPN and CDR2 SVGIG (reference sequence). The CDR3 spans 14 residues. Trimming removed 1 base from V and 2 bases from J, with 12 bases in between.

The rearrangement links TRBV7-9 to TRBJ1-2; the match to TRBD1 covers 7 bases. Germline CDR1 SEHNR, CDR2 FQNEAQ (reference sequence). The V segment lost 5 bases and the J segment 4 bases; nucleotides outside the gene matches: 7. The CDR3 is 14 residues long. CDR3 nucleotide sequence: TGTGCCAGCAGCCCAGTGACAGGGCTCTATGGCTACACCTTC. Translation: CASSPVTGLYGYTF.

As concerns this clone: Other nucleotide sequences from this sample produce the same CDR3. V gene TRBV28 combines with J gene TRBJ1-2; 7 nucleotides agree with TRBD1. Germline V gene data show CDR1 as MDHEN and CDR2 as SYDVKM. V shed 6 bases, J shed 5 bases, and the junction held 6 bases outside the gene matches. The CDR3 is 13 residues long. DNA for the CDR3: TGTGCCAGCAGCCGGGACAGAGTATATGGCTACACCTTC. Translated, it gives CASSRDRVYGYTF.

This clone was observed a handful of times. V gene TRBV7-6 combines with J gene TRBJ1-1; 7 bases fit TRBD1. CDR1 is SGHVS and CDR2 is FNYEAQ in the germline V gene. J gave up 0 bases and V 2 bases, and 6 bases lay outside the gene matches. CDR3 length: 16 residues. The CDR3 DNA sequence: TGTGCCAGCAGCTTAAGTGGAGGGGGCGTGAACACTGAAGCTTTCTTT. Protein sequence: CASSLSGGGVNTEAFF. The whole variable domain, remainder taken from reference TRBV7-6 and TRBJ1-1, is GAGVSQSPRYKVTKRGQDVALRCDPISGHVSLYWYRQALGQGPEFLTYFNYEAQQDKSGLPNDRFSAERPEGSISTLTIQRTEQRDSAMYRCASSLSGGGVNTEAFFGQGTRLTVV.

This clone has a single count. The gene calls are TRBV28 and TRBJ1-1, with D uncertain. Germline lookup yields CDR1 MDHEN and CDR2 SYDVKM. Trimming removed 6 bases at V and 11 bases at J, with 13 bases between. The CDR3 has 11 residues. Written as DNA, the CDR3 is TGTGCCAGCAGGGATTCCCTAGCCGCTTTCTTT. Amino acids: CASRDSLAAFF.

The J gene is TRBJ1-1, the V gene TRBV2; no clear D. The V end lost 3 bases, the J end lost 8 bases, and 13 bases lay between the germline ends. The germline gives CDR1 SNHLY, CDR2 FYNNEI. The CDR3 is 13 residues long. CDR3 DNA sequence: TGTGCCAGCAGTGACCTATTGGAAGAGGAAGCTTTCTTT. Translation gives CASSDLLEEEAFF.

This sequence joins TRBV7-9 and TRBJ2-5; D might be TRBD1 or TRBD2, each matching 5 bases. V lost 5 bases to trimming and J lost 12 bases, with 10 bases between them. The germline gives CDR1 SEHNR, CDR2 FQNEAQ (reference sequence). The CDR3 runs 10 residues. The CDR3 DNA reads TGTGCCAGCAGCCGGGGCCCCAAGTACTTC. It specifies CASSRGPKYF. Full variable domain (missing parts from reference TRBV7-9 and TRBJ2-5): DTGVSQNPRHKITKRGQNVTFRCDPISEHNRLYWYRQTLGQGPEFLTYFQNEAQLEKSRLLSDRFSAERPKGSFSTLEIQRTEQGDSAMYLCASSRGPKYFGPGTRLLVL.